The 9 T cell receptor beta chains below were found in one sample sequenced in a study of blood T cell repertoires in COVID-19. TCRdb's copy holds only in-frame clones and misses some; the assay was immunoSEQ multiplex PCR. The table shows nearly 55,000 clones, with roughly nine tenths occurring only once. Sequenced material: peripheral blood. The receptors come from a woman aged 55-75 years with active or convalescent COVID-19.

The V call is TRBV5-1, the J call TRBJ2-1; 7 bases fit TRBD2. CDR1 SGHRS and CDR2 YFSETQ come from the germline V gene. This CDR3 has 15 amino acids. The V and J ends lost 2 bases and 1 base, in that order; junction bases with no gene match: 3. CDR3 DNA: TGCGCCAGCAGCTTTGGCGGGGGTTCCTACAATGAGCAGTTCTTC. This gives the protein CASSFGGGSYNEQFF.

The chain carries TRBV18 and TRBJ2-7; 8 bases fit TRBD2. Germline CDR1 KGHSH, CDR2 LQKENI. The CDR3 contains 13 residues. Losses at the gene ends were 8 bases for V and 7 bases for J; bases not matched to a gene: 10. The CDR3 loop is CASRIGGANEQYF. The CDR3 DNA sequence: TGTGCCAGCCGTATCGGGGGGGCGAATGAGCAGTACTTC.

In regard to this clone: The same CDR3 is also encoded by other DNA sequences in this sample. V gene TRBV24-1 combines with J gene TRBJ2-3, with 7 bases aligning to TRBD2. The CDR3 runs to 14 residues. In germline, CDR1 is KGHDR, CDR2 SFDVKD. J lost 2 bases, V lost 9 bases, and 7 bases had no gene match. The CDR3 bases are TGTGCCACCGGACTAGACCTATCCACAGATACGCAGTATTTT. It translates to CATGLDLSTDTQYF.

This clone was seen only a few times. V is TRBV6-2 or TRBV6-3 and J is TRBJ1-2; 11 bases are a match to TRBD1. This CDR3 contains 16 residues. Trimming took 0 bases from V and 7 from J; bases not matched to a gene: 7. Germline loops: CDR1 MNHEY, CDR2 SVGEGT. The CDR3 sequence: CASSYSSGTGGRGYTF. CDR3 coding DNA: TGTGCCAGCAGTTACTCATCCGGGACAGGGGGTCGTGGCTACACCTTC.

The sample holds a few counts of this clone. The J gene is TRBJ2-7, the V gene TRBV6-5; no clear D. Trimming took 2 bases from V and 2 from J, leaving 13 bases between them. There are 15 residues in the CDR3. Germline V gene sequence: CDR1 MNHEY, CDR2 SVGAGI. The CDR3 protein is CASSYLMTSTYEQYF. CDR3 in DNA: TGTGCCAGCAGTTACCTAATGACAAGCACCTACGAGCAGTACTTC.

The chain uses TRBV5-4 and TRBJ2-7; D is ambiguous. Trimming shortened V by 3 bases and J by 0 bases, and 7 bases separated the two germline ends. CDR3 length: 13 amino acids. Germline loops: CDR1 SGHNT, CDR2 YYREEE (reference sequence). This CDR3 is CASSSTVSYEQYF. CDR3 bases: TGTGCCAGCAGCTCAACAGTCTCCTACGAGCAGTACTTC.

CDR3 coding DNA: TGTGCCAGCAGCCCGGGAAAGGGCGGCGAAAAACTGTTTTTT. It encodes CASSPGKGGEKLFF. J is TRBJ1-4 and V is TRBV7-8; D is ambiguous. CDR3 length: 14 amino acids. Between the trimmed V and J ends, which lost 5 bases and 8 bases, there was a span of 15 bases. CDR1 and CDR2 from the germline V gene are SGHVS and FQNEAQ.

This chain uses TRBV3-1 (or the pseudogene TRBV3-2) with TRBJ1-3; 7 positions agree with TRBD1. The CDR3 contains 15 residues. The germline CDR1 and CDR2 sequences are LGHDT and YNNKEL (reference sequence). V lost 5 bases, J lost 8 bases, and 12 bases stayed unmatched. The DNA of the CDR3 is TGTGCCAGCAGCTCGGGACAGTACCTTAGGGACACCATATATTTT. As protein: CASSSGQYLRDTIYF.

V gene TRBV7-2 combines with J gene TRBJ1-2; no clear D gene. V was shortened by 2 bases and J by 4 bases, with 23 bases between the two germline ends. Germline loops: CDR1 SGHTA, CDR2 FQGNSA. The CDR3 length is 18 residues. In DNA form, the CDR3 reads TGTGCCAGCAGCTTACTTAACAGCCTTGTGGTGGCGTCCTATGGCTACACCTTC. Translation: CASSLLNSLVVASYGYTF.